Below, one TCR beta chain is given with its context. This specimen belongs to a study of monozygotic twins with inflammatory bowel disease. From the 5' RACE reads, TCRdb lists one entry per CDR3 protein and no DNA. The sample includes roughly 140,000 distinct CDR3 sequences. This CDR3 is 15 amino acids long. Germline-derived CDR1 and CDR2 are SGHRS and YFSETQ. This sequence originates from a human donor with ulcerative colitis or Crohn's disease, or a healthy co-twin of an affected twin (not recorded which). The chain is built from TRBV5-1 and TRBJ2-3; TCRdb outputs TRBD2, but without DNA this stays unchecked. Sequencing was done on a sample of blood. The CDR3 reads CASSAGRSGTDTQYF.